This TCR beta chain appears in the sequencing data of a study of PD-1 blockade in classical Hodgkin lymphoma. General study points: Before treatment, TCR diversity in newly diagnosed patients was reportedly lower than in healthy donors. Excluded were patients who started nivolumab under 1 year after ASCT, a group that had lower diversity.

With no exception, relapse followed autologous stem cell transplantation in all patients, and brentuximab vedotin exposure varied. The CDR3 is 16 amino acids. In germline, CDR1 is MNHEY, CDR2 SVGAGI. Sequenced by immunoSEQ multiplex PCR; TCRdb stores in-frame clones only, minus some. The repertoire holds about 21,000 clones, with 74% as singletons. Worth noting for this clone: Antigen specificity is unknown.

This TCR derives from a human donor with classical Hodgkin lymphoma. Sequencing used peripheral blood mononuclear cells (PBMCs), obtained at baseline. The rearrangement uses TRBV6-5 and TRBJ2-5; D is possibly TRBD1 (6 bases). The DNA end favors TRBJ2-7, so the J call may be wrong. This chain's CDR3 is CASRYEWQGSPYEQYF. The DNA of the CDR3 is TGTGCCAGCAGGTACGAATGGCAGGGGTCCCCCTACGAGCAGTACTTC.